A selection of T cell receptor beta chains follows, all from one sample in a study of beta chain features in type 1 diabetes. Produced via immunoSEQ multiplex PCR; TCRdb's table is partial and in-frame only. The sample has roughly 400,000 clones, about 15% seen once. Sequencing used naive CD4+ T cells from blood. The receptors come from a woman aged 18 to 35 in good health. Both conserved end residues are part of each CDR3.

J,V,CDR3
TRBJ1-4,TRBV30,CAWDSNNEKLFF
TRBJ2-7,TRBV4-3,CASSQRLAGPFGEQYF
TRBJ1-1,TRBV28,CASSYSNTEAFF
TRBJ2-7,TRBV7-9,CASSVPGTNYEQYF
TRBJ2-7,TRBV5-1,CASSLDRERGEQYF
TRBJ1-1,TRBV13,CASSSPSTVNTEAFF
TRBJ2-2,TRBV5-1,CASSLTGGVTGELFF
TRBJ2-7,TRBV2,CASSVRGEQYF
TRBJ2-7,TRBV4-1,CASSQGWGQSSYEQYF
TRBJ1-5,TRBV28,CASSLTTGLGSQPQHF
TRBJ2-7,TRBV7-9,CASSLRQGSVEQYF
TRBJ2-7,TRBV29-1,CSVGSLSSYEQYF
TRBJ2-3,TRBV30,CAWSAGASGITDTQYF
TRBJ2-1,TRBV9,CASSSPGTSGSNEQFF
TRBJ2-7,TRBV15,CATSRSRSGLSYEQYF
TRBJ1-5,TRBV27,CASSLFSGFNQPQHF
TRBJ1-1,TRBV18,CASSSDSVGEAFF
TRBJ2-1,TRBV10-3,CAIRGTVNNEQFF
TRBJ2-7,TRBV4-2,CASSQAGLAGGLYHEQYF
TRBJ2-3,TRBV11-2,CASSSWTGPSTDTQYF